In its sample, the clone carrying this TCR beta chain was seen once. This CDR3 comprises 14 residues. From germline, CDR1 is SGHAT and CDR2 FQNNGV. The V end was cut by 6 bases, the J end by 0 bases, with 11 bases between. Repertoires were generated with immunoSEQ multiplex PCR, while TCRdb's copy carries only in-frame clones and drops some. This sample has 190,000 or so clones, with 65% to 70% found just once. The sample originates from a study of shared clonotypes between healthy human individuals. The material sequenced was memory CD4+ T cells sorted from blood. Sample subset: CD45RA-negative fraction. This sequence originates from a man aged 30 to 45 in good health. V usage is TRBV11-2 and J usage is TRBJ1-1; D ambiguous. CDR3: CASRTYRLNTEAFF. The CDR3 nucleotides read TGTGCCAGCAGGACCTACCGACTGAACACTGAAGCTTTCTTT.